This T cell receptor beta chain was documented in a study of blood T cell repertoires in COVID-19. Source study methods: Reference gene primer amplification yielded estimated nucleated cell counts. Generated by immunoSEQ multiplex PCR, the TCRdb table keeps only in-frame clones and is missing some. That table is the source of V, J and clone size, and D and trimming were worked out from the DNA. Among hundreds of thousands of clones listed, more than 70% were seen once. The CDR3 extends over 16 amino acids. The sample was peripheral blood. The receptor's source is a woman between 70 and 85 years old with COVID-19, enrolled during active disease. V gene TRBV21-1 combines with J gene TRBJ1-1. TRBV21-1 has pseudogene status. The CDR3 spells CASSNGGVPMNTEAFF. CDR3 coding DNA: TGTGCCAGCAGCAATGGCGGGGTCCCTATGAACACTGAAGCTTTCTTT.